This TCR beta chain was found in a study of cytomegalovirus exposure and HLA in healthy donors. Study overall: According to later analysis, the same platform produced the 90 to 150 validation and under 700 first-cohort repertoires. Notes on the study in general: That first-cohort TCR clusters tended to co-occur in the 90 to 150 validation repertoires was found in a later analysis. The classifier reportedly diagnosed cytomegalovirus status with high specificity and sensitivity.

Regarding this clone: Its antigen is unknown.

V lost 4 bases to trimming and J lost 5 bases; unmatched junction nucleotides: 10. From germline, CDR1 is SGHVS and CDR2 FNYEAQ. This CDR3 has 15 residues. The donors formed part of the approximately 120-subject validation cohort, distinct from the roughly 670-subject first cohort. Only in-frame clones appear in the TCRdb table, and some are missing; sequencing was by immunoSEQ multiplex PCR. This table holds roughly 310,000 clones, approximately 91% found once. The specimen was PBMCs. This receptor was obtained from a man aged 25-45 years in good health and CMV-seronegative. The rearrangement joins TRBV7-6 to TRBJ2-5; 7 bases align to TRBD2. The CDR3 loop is CASSSQRLGGETQYF. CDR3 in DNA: TGTGCCAGCAGCTCCCAGCGACTGGGGGGGGAGACCCAGTACTTC.